The 24 T cell receptor beta chains below were found in one sample sequenced in a study of regulatory T cells in long-lasting Graves disease. Time point given: newly diagnosed GD, antithyroid drugs for less than 3 months. TCR sequences were obtained from RNA taken from PBMCs. Both iRepertoire HTBI primers and Arm-PCR of CDR3 regions were used to build the TCR beta libraries. TCRdb fed the multiplex PCR reads into MiXCR, producing one record per CDR3 protein. The table records more than 400,000 distinct CDR3 sequences, around 15% of them present only once. These data were also filed under a second study, of T cells in Graves' hyperthyroidism and ophthalmopathy.

The sample in question was peripheral blood mononuclear cells (PBMCs), obtained at new diagnosis, from a patient treated with antithyroid drugs. These TCRs come from a woman in her twenties or thirties with Graves disease.

In the case of this clonotype: This could be a read error, since a much larger clone is one nucleotide away. The V gene is TRBV5-1, the J gene TRBJ2-3; TRBD1 matches 12 bases. Judging by the DNA end, TRBJ2-1 fits better; the J call may be wrong. This CDR3 spans 16 amino acids. Germline CDR1 and CDR2: SGHRS and YFSETQ. The CDR3 coding sequence is TGCGCCAGCAGCTCATCCGGGACAGGGGGCGGTTACGAGCAGTTCTTC. It specifies CASSSSGTGGGYEQFF.

Many counts were recorded for this clonotype. This rearrangement joins TRBV3-1 to TRBJ1-5; D remains unclear. V shed 1 base and J shed 5 bases, with 9 bases lying between them. The CDR3 is 14 residues long. CDR1 is LGHDT, CDR2 YNNKEL, per germline (reference sequence). The CDR3 reads CASSQGWRDQPQHF. CDR3 nucleotides: TGTGCCAGCAGCCAAGGCTGGAGGGATCAGCCCCAGCATTTT.

Notes on this clonotype: This sequence may be a read error, since a much larger clone differs from it by one base. The chain joins TRBV20-1 to TRBJ2-1; 9 positions match TRBD2. Germline CDR1 reads DFQATT; CDR2 reads SNEGSKA (reference sequence). The CDR3 covers 16 residues. CDR3 amino acids: CSTRNLAGHTYNEQFF. CDR3 DNA sequence: TGCAGTACTAGAAATCTAGCGGGACACACCTACAATGAGCAGTTCTTC.

The chain employs TRBV7-3 and TRBJ2-3; TRBD1 matches at 11 bases. Germline-derived CDR1 and CDR2 are SGHTA and FQGTGA. The CDR3 totals 15 residues. The J segment lost 5 bases and the V segment lost 3 bases, leaving 4 bases of the junction unmatched. The CDR3 sequence: CASSLPGQGGDTQYF. Written as DNA, the CDR3 is TGTGCCAGCAGCTTGCCGGGACAGGGGGGAGATACGCAGTATTTT.

This sequence joins TRBV20-1 and TRBJ2-2; no clear D. This CDR3 comprises 14 residues. Germline V gene data show CDR1 as DFQATT and CDR2 as SNEGSKA (reference sequence). V lost 0 bases, J lost 5 bases, and 10 bases lay in between. CDR3 amino acids: CSARDSGVTGELFF. In DNA form, the CDR3 reads TGCAGTGCTAGAGATAGTGGGGTTACCGGGGAGCTGTTTTTT.

Regarding this clonotype: A far larger clone is a single base away, which makes a read error likely. The chain employs TRBV12-3 or TRBV12-4 and TRBJ1-1; TRBD1 agrees at 10 bases. V lost 8 bases to trimming and J lost 3 bases; unmatched junction nucleotides: 9. The CDR3 contains 15 residues. CDR3 sequence: CASSPGTGAYTEAFF. The CDR3 DNA is TGTGCCAGCTCACCAGGGACAGGGGCTTACACTGAAGCTTTCTTT.

Ten or more counts support this clonotype. The CDR3 nucleotides are TGTGCCAGCAGCCGCGGGACAGGGGGATTCCCCGGGGCCAACGTCCTGACTTTC. Its protein is CASSRGTGGFPGANVLTF. The V call is TRBV28, the J call TRBJ2-6; 11 bases line up with TRBD1. This CDR3 region has 18 residues. The J segment lost 4 bases and the V segment lost 6 bases, leaving 11 bases of the junction unmatched. In germline, CDR1 is MDHEN, CDR2 SYDVKM.

This clonotype was counted between two and nine times. The genes are TRBV19 and TRBJ1-1; 7 nucleotides align to TRBD1. Germline V gene lookup returns CDR1 LNHDA and CDR2 SQIVND (reference sequence). CDR3 size: 13 residues. The ends lost 1 base at V and 4 bases at J; junction bases unmatched: 0. DNA of the CDR3: TGTGCCAGTAGTATAGCAGGGGGCACTGAAGCTTTCTTT. Amino acids: CASSIAGGTEAFF.

The genes are TRBV5-1 and TRBJ2-5; 8 nucleotides agree with TRBD1. Unmatched junction bases numbered 4, after V lost 3 bases and J lost 3 bases. CDR3 length: 14 amino acids. From germline, CDR1 is SGHRS and CDR2 YFSETQ. CDR3 sequence: CASSWRTGKETQYF. The CDR3 region has the DNA TGCGCCAGCAGCTGGAGGACAGGGAAAGAGACCCAGTACTTC.

Details on this clonotype: A single base separates this from a much larger clone, so it may be a read error. This CDR3 fails to terminate in the conserved phenylalanine or tryptophan, so it likely reflects a read error. The CDR3 nucleotides read TGTGCCAGCAGCCAGAGCGCGGCTGAAGCTTTCCTT. It specifies CASSQSAAEAFL. This sequence joins TRBV3-1 and TRBJ1-1; D is unclear. The CDR3 totals 12 residues. V lost 3 bases and J 6 bases, leaving 8 bases between the germline ends. Germline values: CDR1 LGHDT, CDR2 YNNKEL (reference sequence).

This clonotype was seen many times. J is TRBJ2-3 and V is TRBV6-1; D not certain. CDR3 length: 16 amino acids. The germline V gene has CDR1 MNHNS and CDR2 SASEGT. The ends were cut back, 4 bases at V and 3 bases at J, with 17 bases in the middle. CDR3 protein: CASSGEITQWTDTQYF. The CDR3 coding sequence is TGTGCCAGCAGTGGAGAAATTACCCAGTGGACAGATACGCAGTATTTT.

This chain uses TRBV20-1 with TRBJ2-5, with 12 positions matching TRBD1. CDR3 length: 14 amino acids. The junction had 3 bases not matched to a gene; V was cut back by 2 bases and J by 5 bases. Germline lookup yields CDR1 DFQATT and CDR2 SNEGSKA (reference sequence). CDR3 coding DNA: TGCAGTGCTAGACCAGGGACAGGGGGCGAGACCCAGTACTTC. It codes for CSARPGTGGETQYF.

V is TRBV7-2 and J is TRBJ2-1; TRBD2 matches 13 bases. The V and J ends lost 5 bases and 6 bases, in that order; junction bases with no gene match: 13. CDR1 is SGHTA, CDR2 FQGNSA, per germline. This CDR3 comprises 18 residues. The CDR3 region has the DNA TGTGCCAGCAGCCCGAGGACTAGCGGGAGAATCGTTAGCAATGAGCAGTTCTTC. It specifies CASSPRTSGRIVSNEQFF.

This clonotype has at least ten counts. The chain carries TRBV12-3 or TRBV12-4 and TRBJ2-2; a possible D gene is TRBD2 (6 bases). V lost 5 bases to trimming and J lost 6 bases, with 10 bases between them. The CDR3 sequence is 13 residues long. The CDR3 protein is CASSNTSSGELFF. CDR3 in DNA: TGTGCCAGCAGTAACACTAGCTCCGGGGAGCTGTTTTTT.

In its sample, this clonotype was seen many times. This rearrangement joins TRBV6-1 to TRBJ2-7, with TRBD2 as a possible D gene (6 bases). V was cut by 5 bases and J by 7 bases, with 18 bases left in between. The CDR3 has 14 amino acids. The V gene's germline CDR1 is MNHNS and CDR2 SASEGT. The CDR3 spells CASSHRDSDLEQYF. Here the CDR3 DNA reads TGTGCCAGCAGTCACCGGGACTCGGATTTGGAGCAGTACTTC.

This clonotype appeared many times. The chain has TRBV9 and TRBJ2-2; 11 bases align to TRBD2. Trimming cost V 2 bases and J 7 bases; bases outside gene matches: 7. Looked up from germline, CDR1 is SGDLS and CDR2 is YYNGEE. The CDR3 loop spans 16 amino acids. Here the CDR3 DNA reads TGTGCCAGCAGCGTCAATAGCGGGAGGGCCGTCGGGGAGCTGTTTTTT. As protein: CASSVNSGRAVGELFF. The full variable domain, with the rest looked up from reference TRBV9 and TRBJ2-2, is DSGVTQTPKHLITATGQRVTLRCSPRSGDLSVYWYQQSLDQGLQFLIQYYNGEERAKGNILERFSAQQFPDLHSELNLSSLELGDSALYFCASSVNSGRAVGELFFGEGSRLTVL.

In its sample, this clonotype was seen once. A far larger clone is just one base off, so this is likely a read error. The chain uses TRBV11-3 and TRBJ2-1; the D call may be TRBD1 or TRBD2 (5 bases each). Germline V gene sequence: CDR1 SGHNT, CDR2 YENEEA. CDR3 length: 14 residues. Trimming removed 3 bases at V and 3 bases at J, with 9 bases between. The CDR3 DNA sequence: TGTGCCAGCAGCTTCGGGACCTTCTACAATGAGCAGTTCTTC. Translating it yields CASSFGTFYNEQFF.

The CDR3 nucleotides read TGTGCCATCAGTGGGACTAGCGGGAGGGCCGGGGAGCTGTTTTTT. This sequence encodes CAISGTSGRAGELFF. The genes are TRBV10-3 and TRBJ2-2; 15 bases are shared with TRBD2. Germline V gene data show CDR1 as ENHRY and CDR2 as SYGVKD. Unmatched junction bases numbered 0, after V lost 4 bases and J lost 6 bases. This CDR3 contains 15 residues.

This clonotype was counted many times. This sequence joins TRBV20-1 and TRBJ2-3; D may be TRBD1 (5 bases). V was shortened by 0 bases and J by 4 bases, with 17 bases between the two germline ends. The CDR3 length is 16 residues. CDR1 is DFQATT, CDR2 SNEGSKA, per germline (reference sequence). The CDR3 here is CSARDLTARGSDTQYF. As DNA, the CDR3 is TGCAGTGCTAGAGATTTGACAGCGAGAGGTTCAGATACGCAGTATTTT.

This clonotype showed up just a few times. The chain recombines TRBV28 with TRBJ2-1; D is unclear. Deletions cut 4 bases from V and 15 bases from J, with 19 bases between. The CDR3 runs 13 residues. Looked up from germline, CDR1 is MDHEN and CDR2 is SYDVKM. CDR3 loop: CASSSWTATARFF. The CDR3 nucleotides are TGTGCCAGCAGTTCCTGGACGGCTACGGCGCGGTTCTTC.

Points on this clonotype: A much larger clone sits a single nucleotide away, making a read error possible. The chain couples TRBV13 to TRBJ2-5, with 8 positions matching TRBD2. The CDR3 is made up of 16 amino acids. Germline-derived CDR1 and CDR2 are PRHDT and FYEKMQ (reference sequence). The CDR3 sequence is CVSSRPRIAGSETQYF. CDR3 nucleotides: TGTGTCAGCAGCCGACCCCGGATAGCGGGATCAGAGACCCAGTACTTC. Complete variable domain (other parts from reference TRBV13 and TRBJ2-5): AAGVIQSPRHLIKEKRETATLKCYPIPRHDTVYWYQQGPGQDPQFLISFYEKMQSDKGSIPDRFSAQQFSDYHSELNMSSLELGDSALYFCVSSRPRIAGSETQYFGPGTRLLVL.

This clonotype was seen at least ten times. The chain is built from TRBV29-1 and TRBJ2-3; TRBD1 matches 7 bases. This CDR3 contains 14 residues. V lost 1 base and J lost 2; bases outside the gene matches: 3. CDR1 is SQVTM, CDR2 ANQGSEA, per germline. The CDR3: CSVEGQGVTDTQYF. DNA of the CDR3: TGCAGCGTTGAAGGGCAGGGGGTCACAGATACGCAGTATTTT.

This clonotype showed up many times. This rearrangement joins TRBV28 to TRBJ2-7; possibly TRBD1 or TRBD2 for D (6 bases each). The V end was cut by 3 bases, the J end by 3 bases, with 12 bases between. Per the germline V gene, CDR1 is MDHEN and CDR2 is SYDVKM. The CDR3 is made up of 14 amino acids. CDR3: CASSLRDNNYEQYF. The CDR3 coding sequence is TGTGCCAGCAGTTTGCGGGACAACAACTACGAGCAGTACTTC.

This clonotype was found a few times. The chain has TRBV7-9 and TRBJ2-5; the D call may be TRBD1 or TRBD2 (5 bases each). CDR1 is SEHNR, CDR2 FQNEAQ, per germline (reference sequence). The ends were cut back, 5 bases at V and 5 bases at J, with 21 bases in the middle. CDR3 length equals 16 residues. The CDR3 spells CASSRPGTAWGETQYF. CDR3 bases: TGTGCCAGCAGCCGACCCGGGACGGCTTGGGGGGAGACCCAGTACTTC. Full variable domain (rest looked up from reference TRBV7-9 and TRBJ2-5): DTGVSQNPRHKITKRGQNVTFRCDPISEHNRLYWYRQTLGQGPEFLTYFQNEAQLEKSRLLSDRFSAERPKGSFSTLEIQRTEQGDSAMYLCASSRPGTAWGETQYFGPGTRLLVL.